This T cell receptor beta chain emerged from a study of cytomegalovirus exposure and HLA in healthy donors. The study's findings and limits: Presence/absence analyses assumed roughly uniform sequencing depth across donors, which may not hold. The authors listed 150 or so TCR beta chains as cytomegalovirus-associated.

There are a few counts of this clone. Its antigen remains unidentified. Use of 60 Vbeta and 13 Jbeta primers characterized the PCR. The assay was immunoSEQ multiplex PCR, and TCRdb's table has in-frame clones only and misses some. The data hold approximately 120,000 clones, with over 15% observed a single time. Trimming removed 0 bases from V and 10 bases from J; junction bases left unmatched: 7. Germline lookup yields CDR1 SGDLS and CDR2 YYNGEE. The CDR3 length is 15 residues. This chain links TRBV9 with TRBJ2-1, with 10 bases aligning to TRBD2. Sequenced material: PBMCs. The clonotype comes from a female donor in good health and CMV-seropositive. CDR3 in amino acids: CASSVEASGGREQFF. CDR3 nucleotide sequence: TGTGCCAGCAGCGTAGAGGCTAGCGGGGGCCGAGAGCAGTTCTTC.